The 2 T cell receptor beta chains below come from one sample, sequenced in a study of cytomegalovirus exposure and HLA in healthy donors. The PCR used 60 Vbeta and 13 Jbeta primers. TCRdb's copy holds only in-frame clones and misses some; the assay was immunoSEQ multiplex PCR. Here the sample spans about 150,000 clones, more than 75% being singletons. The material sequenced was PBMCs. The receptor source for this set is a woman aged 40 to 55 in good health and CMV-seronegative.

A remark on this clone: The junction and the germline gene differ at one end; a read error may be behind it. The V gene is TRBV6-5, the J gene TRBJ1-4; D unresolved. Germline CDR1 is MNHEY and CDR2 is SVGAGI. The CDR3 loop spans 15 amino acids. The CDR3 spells CVSSYSTLGGEKLFF. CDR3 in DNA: TGTGTCAGCAGTTACTCAACCCTGGGAGGGGAAAAACTGTTTTTT.

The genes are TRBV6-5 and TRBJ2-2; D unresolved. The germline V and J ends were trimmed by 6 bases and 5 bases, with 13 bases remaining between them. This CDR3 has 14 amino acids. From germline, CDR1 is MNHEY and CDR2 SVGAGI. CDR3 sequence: CASRGAVWTGELFF. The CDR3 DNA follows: TGTGCCAGCAGAGGCGCGGTGTGGACCGGGGAGCTGTTTTTT.